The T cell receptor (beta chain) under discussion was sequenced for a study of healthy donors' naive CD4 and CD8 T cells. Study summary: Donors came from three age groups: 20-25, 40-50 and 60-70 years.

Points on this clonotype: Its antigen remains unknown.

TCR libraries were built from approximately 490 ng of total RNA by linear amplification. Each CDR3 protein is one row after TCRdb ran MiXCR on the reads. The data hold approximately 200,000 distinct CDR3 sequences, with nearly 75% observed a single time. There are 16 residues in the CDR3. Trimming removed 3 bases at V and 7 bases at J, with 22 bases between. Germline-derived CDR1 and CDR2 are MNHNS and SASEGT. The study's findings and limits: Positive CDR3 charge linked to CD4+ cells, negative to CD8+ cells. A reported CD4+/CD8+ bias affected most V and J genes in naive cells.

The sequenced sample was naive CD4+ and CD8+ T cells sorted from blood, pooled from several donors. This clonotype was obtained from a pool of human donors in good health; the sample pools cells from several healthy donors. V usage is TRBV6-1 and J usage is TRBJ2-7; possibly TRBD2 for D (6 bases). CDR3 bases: TGTGCCAGCAGTGAGTACGCGTTGGAGGGTCCGGGGGAGCAGTACTTC. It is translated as CASSEYALEGPGEQYF.